The present T cell receptor beta chain was sequenced within a study of T cell responses to AZD1222 COVID-19 vaccine. Across the study: Pooled together were second doses at about 4 or about 12 weeks.

Sequencing was performed with immunoSEQ multiplex PCR; in TCRdb, only in-frame clones are kept and a portion is missing. This sample yields approximately 120,000 clones, of which around nine tenths are seen a single time; around a sixth belongs to the top ten. Germline-derived CDR1 and CDR2 are SGHRS and YFSETQ. The ends were cut back, 0 bases at V and 1 base at J, with 8 bases in the middle. The length of the CDR3 is 15 residues. Sequenced material: peripheral blood, taken on day 0 of AZD1222 vaccination. This TCR was sampled from an adult in good health. The chain uses TRBV5-1 and TRBJ2-1; D not resolved. The chain's CDR3 is CASSLASESYNEQFF. The CDR3, as DNA: TGCGCCAGCAGCTTGGCCTCCGAGTCCTACAATGAGCAGTTCTTC.